This T cell receptor (beta chain) was found in a study of read filtering for tumor transcriptome and immune sequencing. Overall study: Among patients, some 17 were male and around 15 female, aged about 45 to 90 (mean approximately 62).

Molecular barcoded adaptors covering alpha/delta and beta/gamma chains were used on roughly 400 ng RNA. TCRdb redid the calling of the reads with MiXCR, one entry per CDR3 protein. The sample yields fewer than 90,000 distinct CDR3 sequences, approximately 13% seen once. As to this clonotype: The antigen is unknown.

The CDR3 is 12 residues long. The V end lost 1 base, the J end lost 14 bases, and 9 bases lay between the germline ends. The V gene's germline CDR1 is SNHLY and CDR2 FYNNEI. General study points: Dropping single-read clonotypes raised IR-seq and RNA-seq shared-clonotype correlation. Even smaller IR-seq throughput identified most shared clonotypes.

The sequenced sample was a population of CD138-negative cells sorted from bone marrow. The clonotype comes from a donor aged 40 or older with multiple myeloma. This chain links TRBV2 with TRBJ1-6; the D is unclear. CDR3 in amino acids: CASSEGRDSLHF. CDR3 DNA sequence: TGTGCCAGCAGTGAAGGACGGGATTCCCTCCACTTT. The variable domain in full, completed from reference TRBV2 and TRBJ1-6, reads EPEVTQTPSHQVTQMGQEVILRCVPISNHLYFYWYRQILGQKVEFLVSFYNNEISEKSEIFDDQFSVERPDGSNFTLKIRSTKLEDSAMYFCASSEGRDSLHFGNGTRLTVT.